These 29 T cell receptor beta chains originate from one sample sequenced in a study of cytomegalovirus exposure and HLA in healthy donors. The study ran its PCR with 60 Vbeta and 13 Jbeta primers. This table comes from immunoSEQ multiplex PCR, and its TCRdb copy is limited to in-frame clones, with some not included. The sample yields about 190,000 clones, 85% seen once. Sequencing was performed on PBMCs. These receptors were taken from a boy younger than 10 in good health and CMV-seronegative.

CDR3 amino acids: CASSDRGAAGDEQFF. CDR3 nucleotide sequence: TGTGCCAGCAGTGACCGGGGAGCCGCTGGGGATGAGCAGTTCTTC. V gene TRBV6-4 combines with J gene TRBJ2-1; possibly TRBD2 for D (5 bases). V lost 2 bases and J lost 8, with 16 bases in between. The CDR3 totals 15 residues. Per the germline V gene, CDR1 is MRHNA and CDR2 is SNTAGT.

This clone was detected only a few times. The rearrangement uses TRBV5-1 and TRBJ2-2, with 10 bases that match TRBD1. The CDR3 length is 17 residues. Germline CDR1 and CDR2: SGHRS and YFSETQ. Trimming took 2 bases from V and 2 from J; bases not matched to a gene: 6. The CDR3 nucleotides are TGCGCCAGCAGCTTCCCCCGGGACAGGGGTAACACCGGGGAGCTGTTTTTT. Protein product: CASSFPRDRGNTGELFF.

This chain connects TRBV2 to TRBJ2-3; a possible D gene is TRBD2 (6 bases). The germline V gene has CDR1 SNHLY and CDR2 FYNNEI. The length of the CDR3 is 16 residues. Trimming removed 2 bases at V and 2 bases at J, with 14 bases between. The CDR3 sequence: CASSELAIQYTDTQYF. In DNA form, the CDR3 reads TGTGCCAGCAGTGAACTAGCGATTCAATACACAGATACGCAGTATTTT.

This chain links TRBV5-1 with TRBJ2-7; 11 nucleotides agree with TRBD2. In germline, CDR1 is SGHRS, CDR2 YFSETQ. Trimming at V came to 0 bases and at J to 7 bases, leaving 6 bases not matched to a gene. The CDR3 covers 15 residues. CDR3 nucleotide sequence: TGCGCCAGCAGCTTGGTAACTAGCGGGAGAGGTGAGCAGTACTTC. This sequence encodes CASSLVTSGRGEQYF.

This clone was found a few times. The sample contains more than one DNA sequence encoding this CDR3. J is TRBJ1-3 and V is TRBV30; maybe TRBD1 (5 bases). CDR3 length: 14 amino acids. CDR1 and CDR2 (germline): GTSNPN, SVGIG (reference sequence). In DNA form, the CDR3 reads TGTGCGGTGGGCAGACAGAGCTCTGGAAACACCATATATTTT. Residues: CAVGRQSSGNTIYF.

The V call is TRBV28, the J call TRBJ2-7; D possibly corresponds to TRBD2 (5 bases). V was pared by 6 bases and J by 5 bases, with 17 bases between. The CDR3 has 14 amino acids. Germline CDR1 and CDR2: MDHEN and SYDVKM. The CDR3 coding sequence is TGTGCCAGCAGACCCCCGGCGAGGGCCAACGAGCAGTACTTC. Its protein product is CASRPPARANEQYF.

V usage is TRBV5-1 and J usage is TRBJ1-1; 8 nucleotides align to TRBD1. The CDR3 extends over 14 amino acids. V lost 4 bases, J lost 5 bases, and 7 bases stayed unmatched. The germline CDR1 and CDR2 sequences are SGHRS and YFSETQ. The CDR3 protein is CASSQGQGGTEAFF. The CDR3 nucleotides are TGCGCCAGCAGCCAAGGACAGGGAGGGACTGAAGCTTTCTTT.

The chain is built from TRBV7-5 and TRBJ2-7; TRBD1, as called in the table, went unchecked against the DNA. TRBV7-5 counts as a pseudogene. CDR3 length equals 16 residues. The CDR3 DNA follows: TGTGTCAGAAGCAGAGGGACACCCCCTCGGTCCTACGAGCAGTACGTC. It is translated as CVRSRGTPPRSYEQYV.

CDR3 protein: CASSLRQGNEKLFF. The CDR3 nucleotides read TGCGCCAGCAGCTTGCGACAGGGCAATGAAAAACTGTTTTTT. The rearrangement uses TRBV5-1 and TRBJ1-4; 7 positions agree with TRBD1. The V and J ends lost 1 base and 5 bases, in that order; junction bases with no gene match: 2. From germline, CDR1 is SGHRS and CDR2 YFSETQ. The CDR3 runs 14 residues.

The chain uses TRBV28 and TRBJ1-1, with D perhaps matching TRBD1 (5 bases). The V end lost 3 bases, the J end lost 8 bases, and 7 bases lay between the germline ends. The CDR3 contains 11 residues. Germline CDR1 reads MDHEN; CDR2 reads SYDVKM. The CDR3 here is CASSFRTEAFF. In nucleotides, the CDR3 is TGTGCCAGCAGTTTTAGGACAGAAGCTTTCTTT.

The rearrangement links TRBV7-2 to TRBJ2-1; D ambiguous. V was shortened by 0 bases and J by 0 bases, with 6 bases between the two germline ends. The germline CDR1 and CDR2 sequences are SGHTA and FQGNSA. The length of the CDR3 is 15 residues. The CDR3 here is CASSLAPSSYNEQFF. CDR3 coding DNA: TGTGCCAGCAGCTTAGCGCCCAGCTCCTACAATGAGCAGTTCTTC.

The V call is TRBV5-6, the J call TRBJ2-2; D gene ambiguous. V gave up 1 base and J gave up 0 bases, with 4 bases separating them. This CDR3 has 14 residues. Germline CDR1 SGHDT, CDR2 YYEEEE. The CDR3 sequence is CASSLSPNTGELFF. CDR3 in DNA: TGTGCCAGCAGCTTGTCTCCGAACACCGGGGAGCTGTTTTTT.

The rearrangement joins TRBV7-2 to TRBJ1-2, with TRBD1 matching over 8 bases. The CDR3 contains 14 residues. Germline trimming cut 5 bases from V and 6 bases from J; bases unmatched to any gene: 8. CDR1 and CDR2 from the germline V gene are SGHTA and FQGNSA. CDR3 nucleotides: TGTGCCAGCAGCGGAATCAGGGGGCCCAATGGCTACACCTTC. Translating gives CASSGIRGPNGYTF.

V is TRBV5-4 and J is TRBJ2-5, with TRBD1 identical over 8 bases. The J call may be wrong; the DNA end is better matched by TRBJ2-7. Germline-derived CDR1 and CDR2 are SGHNT and YYREEE (reference sequence). CDR3 size: 14 residues. CDR3 coding DNA: TGTGCCAGCAGCCCCGGACAGGGCTCCTACGAGCAGTACTTC. Translated, it gives CASSPGQGSYEQYF.

The chain uses TRBV21-1 and TRBJ2-1; TRBD2, the table's D call, was not compared with the DNA. TRBV21-1 is a pseudogene locus. This CDR3 comprises 19 residues. CDR3 protein: CASSKASGPETSGMYEQFF. The CDR3 DNA is TGTGCCAGCAGCAAAGCCTCGGGGCCGGAGACTAGCGGGATGTATGAGCAGTTCTTC.

The chain carries TRBV7-9 and TRBJ2-5; D may be TRBD2 (6 bases). Per the germline V gene, CDR1 is SEHNR and CDR2 is FQNEAQ (reference sequence). V gave up 10 bases and J gave up 0 bases, with 12 bases separating them. The CDR3 is 13 amino acids. The CDR3 region is CATSREHQETQYF. The CDR3 bases are TGTGCCACTTCCCGGGAGCACCAAGAGACCCAGTACTTC.

The chain recombines TRBV25-1 with TRBJ1-4; a possible D gene is TRBD1 (5 bases). The V and J ends lost 6 bases and 8 bases respectively, with 19 bases between them. CDR3 length: 15 amino acids. CDR1 is MGHDK and CDR2 is SYGVNS in the germline V gene. The DNA for the CDR3 is TGTGCCAGCAGCGCGAAGACAGCACCCAGGGAAAAACTGTTTTTT. Translated, it gives CASSAKTAPREKLFF.

This clone was seen only once. The chain is built from TRBV14 and TRBJ2-2; possibly TRBD2 for D (5 bases). The germline V and J ends were trimmed by 1 base and 3 bases, with 12 bases remaining between them. Germline V gene lookup returns CDR1 SGHDN and CDR2 FVKESK. The CDR3 is 16 amino acids. The CDR3 bases are TGTGCCAGCAGCCAAGTTTCGGGAACGTACACCGGGGAGCTGTTTTTT. It is translated as CASSQVSGTYTGELFF.

The chain has TRBV10-1 and TRBJ2-7, with a tentative D call TRBD2 (6 bases). CDR3 size: 13 residues. The ends were cut back, 2 bases at V and 6 bases at J, with 11 bases in the middle. Germline assignment: CDR1 WNHNN and CDR2 SYGVQD (reference sequence). The CDR3 protein is CASSEAGTGEQYF. The CDR3 DNA sequence: TGCGCCAGCAGTGAGGCGGGAACGGGCGAGCAGTACTTC.

The genes are TRBV27 and TRBJ1-2, with 8 bases that match TRBD1. V lost 2 bases, J lost 4 bases, and 18 bases stayed unmatched. The CDR3 contains 19 residues. Germline CDR1 is MNHEY and CDR2 is SMNVEV (reference sequence). For the CDR3, the DNA is TGTGCCAGCAGTTTAGAAGCCGAAACGCCAAGGACAGGGCTCTATGGCTACACCTTC. This translates into CASSLEAETPRTGLYGYTF.

As concerns this clone: At one end, the junction sequence differs from germline, possibly due to a read error. The chain combines TRBV19 with TRBJ2-1, with D tentatively TRBD1 (5 bases). Germline CDR1 LNHDA, CDR2 SQIVND (reference sequence). The CDR3 length is 12 residues. CDR3 DNA sequence: TGTGCCAGTAGTAAGGGGTGGAATGCGCAGTTCTTC. As protein: CASSKGWNAQFF.

The chain has TRBV7-9 and TRBJ2-1; D call uncertain. The V gene's germline CDR1 is SEHNR and CDR2 FQNEAQ (reference sequence). The CDR3 totals 15 residues. V lost 3 bases and J lost 6, with 15 bases in between. The CDR3 spells CASSFFVRPANEQFF. The CDR3 DNA reads as TGTGCCAGCAGCTTTTTTGTGAGGCCCGCCAATGAGCAGTTCTTC.

The gene calls are TRBV21-1 and TRBJ2-3; the DNA was not compared with TRBD2, the D call given in the table. TRBV21-1 is a recognized pseudogene. The CDR3 contains 19 residues. CDR3 nucleotide sequence: TGTGCCAGCAGCAAAGTTGTAGCGGGAGTACTCGATAGCACAGATACGCAGTATTTT. Protein product: CASSKVVAGVLDSTDTQYF.

The CDR3 DNA is TGTGCCAGCAGTGCGGGGACAGGGGGGCCGGGGTATGGCTACACCTTC. It specifies CASSAGTGGPGYGYTF. The chain joins TRBV6-1 to TRBJ1-2; 11 bases agree with TRBD1. V was clipped by 4 bases and J by 5 bases; unmatched bases: 9. CDR1 is MNHNS, CDR2 SASEGT, per germline. CDR3 length: 16 residues.

The chain is built from TRBV19 and TRBJ1-4, with 9 bases matching TRBD1. The V and J ends lost 9 bases and 5 bases, in that order; junction bases with no gene match: 7. The CDR3 covers 14 residues. Germline V gene lookup returns CDR1 LNHDA and CDR2 SQIVND (reference sequence). The CDR3 sequence: CASSPGQGNEKLFF. The CDR3 bases are TGTGCCAGCTCCCCGGGACAGGGAAATGAAAAACTGTTTTTT.

This rearrangement joins TRBV4-1 to TRBJ2-7; a weak D match, TRBD2 (5 bases). The CDR3 length is 13 residues. V lost 1 base to trimming and J lost 7 bases, with 11 bases between them. Germline V lookup: CDR1 MGHRA, CDR2 YSYEKL. The CDR3 region is CASSQGLQREQYF. CDR3 nucleotide sequence: TGCGCCAGCAGCCAAGGGTTGCAGCGGGAGCAGTACTTC.

V gene TRBV28 combines with J gene TRBJ2-7; D remains unclear. Germline CDR1 MDHEN, CDR2 SYDVKM. The CDR3 loop spans 14 amino acids. Trimming cost V 4 bases and J 2 bases, with 12 bases left between them. The CDR3 loop reads CASSSPSTPYEQYF. The CDR3 bases are TGTGCCAGCAGTTCCCCCAGTACCCCCTACGAGCAGTACTTC.

In its sample, this clone was seen once. The chain recombines TRBV5-1 with TRBJ1-6; D gene uncertain. Germline-derived CDR1 and CDR2 are SGHRS and YFSETQ. Trimming pared 3 bases from V and 10 bases from J, leaving 11 bases between. The CDR3 totals 13 residues. The CDR3: CASSSENSSPLHF. CDR3 nucleotide sequence: TGCGCCAGCAGCTCGGAAAATAGCTCACCCCTCCACTTT.

The chain is built from TRBV5-4 and TRBJ1-6; 9 bases are shared with TRBD1. The CDR3 loop spans 15 amino acids. V shed 5 bases and J 8 bases; nucleotides not matched to a gene: 8. Germline V CDR1 and CDR2: SGHNT, YYREEE (reference sequence). The CDR3 spells CASSSGTGTHSPLHF. The DNA for the CDR3 is TGTGCCAGCAGTTCGGGGACAGGGACTCATTCACCCCTCCACTTT.